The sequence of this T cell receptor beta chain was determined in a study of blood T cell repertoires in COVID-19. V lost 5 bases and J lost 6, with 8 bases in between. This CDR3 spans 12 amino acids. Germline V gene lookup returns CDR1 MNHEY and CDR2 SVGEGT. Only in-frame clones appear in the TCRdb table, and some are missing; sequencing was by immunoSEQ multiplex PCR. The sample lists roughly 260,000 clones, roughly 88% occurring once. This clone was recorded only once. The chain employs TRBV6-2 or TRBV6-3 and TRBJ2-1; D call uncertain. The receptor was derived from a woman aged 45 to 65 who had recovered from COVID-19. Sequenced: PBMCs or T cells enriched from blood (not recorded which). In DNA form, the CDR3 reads TGTGCCAGCAGTCGGAGTACCAATGAGCAGTTCTTC. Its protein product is CASSRSTNEQFF.